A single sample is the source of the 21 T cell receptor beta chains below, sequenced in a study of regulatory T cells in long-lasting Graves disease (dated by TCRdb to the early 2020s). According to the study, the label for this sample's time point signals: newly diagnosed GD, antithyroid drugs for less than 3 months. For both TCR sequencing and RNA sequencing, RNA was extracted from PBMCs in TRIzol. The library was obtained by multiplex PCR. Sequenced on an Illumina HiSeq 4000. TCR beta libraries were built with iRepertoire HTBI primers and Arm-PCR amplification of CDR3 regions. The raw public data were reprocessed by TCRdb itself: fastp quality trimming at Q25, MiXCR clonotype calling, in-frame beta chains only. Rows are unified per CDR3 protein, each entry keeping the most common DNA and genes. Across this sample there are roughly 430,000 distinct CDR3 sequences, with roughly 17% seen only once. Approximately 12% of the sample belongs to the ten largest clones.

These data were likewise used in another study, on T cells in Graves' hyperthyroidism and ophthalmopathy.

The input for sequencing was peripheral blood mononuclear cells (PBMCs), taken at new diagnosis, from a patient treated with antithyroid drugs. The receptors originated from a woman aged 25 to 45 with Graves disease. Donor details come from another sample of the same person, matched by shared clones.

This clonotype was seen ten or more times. CDR3 sequence (DNA): TGTGCCAGCAGCTTAGTTCCAGATACGCAGTATTTT. As protein: CASSLVPDTQYF. V usage is TRBV7-9 and J usage is TRBJ2-3; no clear D gene. Germline V gene lookup returns CDR1 SEHNR and CDR2 FQNEAQ (reference sequence). There are 12 residues in the CDR3. V was clipped by 1 base and J by 4 bases, with 3 bases between them.

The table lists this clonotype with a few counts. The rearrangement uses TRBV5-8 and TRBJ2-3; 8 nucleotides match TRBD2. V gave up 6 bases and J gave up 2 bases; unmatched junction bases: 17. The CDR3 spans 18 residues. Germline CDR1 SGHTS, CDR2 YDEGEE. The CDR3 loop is CASTDNGGAGDPTDTQYF. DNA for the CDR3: TGTGCCAGCACCGATAATGGAGGAGCGGGAGACCCCACAGATACGCAGTATTTT.

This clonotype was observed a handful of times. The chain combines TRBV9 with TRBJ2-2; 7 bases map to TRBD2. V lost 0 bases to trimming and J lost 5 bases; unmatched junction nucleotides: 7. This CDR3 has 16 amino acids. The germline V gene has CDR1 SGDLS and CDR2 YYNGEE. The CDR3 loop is CASSVGGGSLTGELFF. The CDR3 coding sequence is TGTGCCAGCAGCGTAGGTGGCGGGAGTTTGACCGGGGAGCTGTTTTTT.

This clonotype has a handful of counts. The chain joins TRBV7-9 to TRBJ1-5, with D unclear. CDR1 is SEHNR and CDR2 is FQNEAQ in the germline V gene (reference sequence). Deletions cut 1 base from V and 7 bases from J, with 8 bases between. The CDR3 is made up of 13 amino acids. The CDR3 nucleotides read TGTGCCAGCAGCTTAGGGTATGGGCAGCCCCAGCATTTT. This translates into CASSLGYGQPQHF. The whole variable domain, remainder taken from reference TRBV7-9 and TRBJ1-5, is DTGVSQNPRHKITKRGQNVTFRCDPISEHNRLYWYRQTLGQGPEFLTYFQNEAQLEKSRLLSDRFSAERPKGSFSTLEIQRTEQGDSAMYLCASSLGYGQPQHFGDGTRLSIL.

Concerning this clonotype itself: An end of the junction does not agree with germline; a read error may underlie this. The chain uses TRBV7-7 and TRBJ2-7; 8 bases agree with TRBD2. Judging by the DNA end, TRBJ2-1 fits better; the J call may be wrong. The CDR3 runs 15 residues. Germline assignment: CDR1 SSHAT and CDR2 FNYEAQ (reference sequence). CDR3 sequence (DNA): TGTGCTAGCAGCTTAGCCGGGACTAGCTACAATGAGCAGTTCTTC. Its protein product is CASSLAGTSYNEQFF.

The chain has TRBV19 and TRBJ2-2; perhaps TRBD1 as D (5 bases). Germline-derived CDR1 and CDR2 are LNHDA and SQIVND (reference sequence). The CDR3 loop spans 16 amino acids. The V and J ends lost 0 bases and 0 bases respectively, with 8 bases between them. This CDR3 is CASSIEARANTGELFF. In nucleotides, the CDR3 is TGTGCCAGTAGTATAGAGGCCAGGGCGAACACCGGGGAGCTGTTTTTT.

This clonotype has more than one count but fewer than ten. The CDR3 loop reads CASSPGRTNNSPLHF. CDR3 in DNA: TGTGCCAGCAGCCCCGGTCGGACAAATAATTCACCCCTCCACTTT. The chain combines TRBV7-9 with TRBJ1-6; weak D call: TRBD1 (5 bases). The CDR3 is 15 residues long. Germline CDR1 is SEHNR and CDR2 is FQNEAQ (reference sequence). Trimming took off 5 bases at V and 5 bases at J, with 13 bases between the two ends.

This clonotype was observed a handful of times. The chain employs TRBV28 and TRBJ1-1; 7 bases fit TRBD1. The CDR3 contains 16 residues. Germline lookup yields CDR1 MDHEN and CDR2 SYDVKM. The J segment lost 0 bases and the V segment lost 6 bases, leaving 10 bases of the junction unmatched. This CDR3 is CASSGTGTDLNTEAFF. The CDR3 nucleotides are TGTGCCAGCAGCGGGACGGGGACAGATCTGAACACTGAAGCTTTCTTT.

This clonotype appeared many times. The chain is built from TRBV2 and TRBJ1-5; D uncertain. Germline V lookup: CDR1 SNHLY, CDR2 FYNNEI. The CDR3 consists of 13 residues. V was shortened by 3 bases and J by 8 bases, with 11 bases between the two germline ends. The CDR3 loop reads CASSEEGFKPQHF. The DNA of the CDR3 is TGTGCCAGCAGTGAGGAGGGTTTTAAGCCCCAGCATTTT.

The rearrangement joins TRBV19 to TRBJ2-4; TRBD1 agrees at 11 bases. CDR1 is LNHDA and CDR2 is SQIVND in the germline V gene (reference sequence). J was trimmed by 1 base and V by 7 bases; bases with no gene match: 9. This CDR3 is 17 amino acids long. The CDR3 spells CASKSRDRGSAKNIQYF. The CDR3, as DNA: TGTGCCAGTAAGTCCCGGGACAGGGGGTCGGCCAAAAACATTCAGTACTTC. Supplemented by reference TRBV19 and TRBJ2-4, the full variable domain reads DGGITQSPKYLFRKEGQNVTLSCEQNLNHDAMYWYRQDPGQGLRLIYYSQIVNDFQKGDIAEGYSVSREKKESFPLTVTSAQKNPTAFYLCASKSRDRGSAKNIQYFGAGTRLSVL.

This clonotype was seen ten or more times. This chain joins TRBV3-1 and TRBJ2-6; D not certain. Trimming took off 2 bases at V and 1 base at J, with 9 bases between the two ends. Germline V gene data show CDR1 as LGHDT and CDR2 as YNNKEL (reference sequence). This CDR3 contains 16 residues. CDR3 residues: CASSQSPRSGANVLTF. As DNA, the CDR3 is TGTGCCAGCAGCCAAAGTCCCCGGTCTGGGGCCAACGTCCTGACTTTC. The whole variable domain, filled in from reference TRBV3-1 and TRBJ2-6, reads DTAVSQTPKYLVTQMGNDKSIKCEQNLGHDTMYWYKQDSKKFLKIMFSYNNKELIINETVPNRFSPKSPDKAHLNLHINSLELGDSAVYFCASSQSPRSGANVLTFGAGSRLTVL.

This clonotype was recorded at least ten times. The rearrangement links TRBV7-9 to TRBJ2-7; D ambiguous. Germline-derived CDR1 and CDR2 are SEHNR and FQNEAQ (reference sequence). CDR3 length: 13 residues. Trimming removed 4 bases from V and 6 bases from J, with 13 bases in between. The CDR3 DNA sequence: TGTGCCAGCAGCTCCCTCGCGCCCTGCGAGCAGTACTTC. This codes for CASSSLAPCEQYF.

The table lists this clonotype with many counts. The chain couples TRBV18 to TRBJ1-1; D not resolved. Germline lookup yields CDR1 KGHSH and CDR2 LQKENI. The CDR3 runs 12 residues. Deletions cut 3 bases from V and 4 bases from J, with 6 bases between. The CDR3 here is CASSPVFTEAFF. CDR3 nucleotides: TGTGCCAGCTCACCCGTTTTCACTGAAGCTTTCTTT.

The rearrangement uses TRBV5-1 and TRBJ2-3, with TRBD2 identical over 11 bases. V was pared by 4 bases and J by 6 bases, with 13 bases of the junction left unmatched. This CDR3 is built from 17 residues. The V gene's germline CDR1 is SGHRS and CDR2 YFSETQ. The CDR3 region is CASSEGLAATLWDTQYF. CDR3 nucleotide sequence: TGCGCCAGCAGCGAGGGACTAGCGGCTACCTTATGGGATACGCAGTATTTT.

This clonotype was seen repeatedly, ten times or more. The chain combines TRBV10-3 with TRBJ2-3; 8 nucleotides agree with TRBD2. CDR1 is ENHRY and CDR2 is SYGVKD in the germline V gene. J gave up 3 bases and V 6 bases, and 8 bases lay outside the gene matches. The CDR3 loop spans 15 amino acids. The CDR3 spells CAISGGASGTDTQYF. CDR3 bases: TGTGCCATCAGCGGAGGGGCTAGCGGGACAGATACGCAGTATTTT.

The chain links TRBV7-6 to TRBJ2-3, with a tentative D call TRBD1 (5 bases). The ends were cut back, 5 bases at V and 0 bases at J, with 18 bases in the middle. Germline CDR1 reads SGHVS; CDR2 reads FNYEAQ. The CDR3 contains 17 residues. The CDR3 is CASSLAPTDPSTDTQYF. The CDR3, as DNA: TGTGCCAGCAGCCTGGCCCCGACAGACCCTAGCACAGATACGCAGTATTTT.

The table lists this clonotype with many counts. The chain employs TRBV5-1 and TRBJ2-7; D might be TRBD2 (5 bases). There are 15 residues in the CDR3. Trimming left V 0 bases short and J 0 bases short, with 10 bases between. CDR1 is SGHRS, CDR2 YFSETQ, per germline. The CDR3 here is CASSLAVGLSYEQYF. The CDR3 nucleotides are TGCGCCAGCAGCTTGGCGGTCGGACTCTCCTACGAGCAGTACTTC.

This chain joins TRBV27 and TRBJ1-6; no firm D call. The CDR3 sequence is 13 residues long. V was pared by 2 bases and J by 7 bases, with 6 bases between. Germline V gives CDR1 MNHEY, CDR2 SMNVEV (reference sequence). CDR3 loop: CASSLQHNSPLHF. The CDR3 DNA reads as TGTGCCAGCAGTTTACAGCACAATTCACCCCTCCACTTT.

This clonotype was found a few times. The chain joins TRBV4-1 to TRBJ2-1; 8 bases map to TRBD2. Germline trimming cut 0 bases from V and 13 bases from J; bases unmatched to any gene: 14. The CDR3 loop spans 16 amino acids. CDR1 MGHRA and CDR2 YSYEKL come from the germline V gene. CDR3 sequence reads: CASSQEGAGRAGSQFF. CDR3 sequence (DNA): TGCGCCAGCAGCCAAGAGGGGGCCGGGAGGGCCGGTAGTCAGTTCTTC.

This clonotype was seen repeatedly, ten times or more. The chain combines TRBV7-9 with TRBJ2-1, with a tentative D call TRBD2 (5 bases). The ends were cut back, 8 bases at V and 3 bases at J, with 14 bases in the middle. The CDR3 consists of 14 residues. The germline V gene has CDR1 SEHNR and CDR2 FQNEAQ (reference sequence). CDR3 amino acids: CASEDSVGYNEQFF. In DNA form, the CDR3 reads TGTGCCAGCGAGGATAGCGTAGGCTACAATGAGCAGTTCTTC.

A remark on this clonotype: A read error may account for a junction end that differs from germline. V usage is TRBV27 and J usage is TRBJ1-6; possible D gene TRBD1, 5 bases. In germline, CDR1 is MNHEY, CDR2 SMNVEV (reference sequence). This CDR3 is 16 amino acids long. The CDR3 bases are TGTGTCAGCAGCCACGACAGTAGCTCCTATAATTCACCCCTCCACTTT. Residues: CVSSHDSSSYNSPLHF.